This T cell receptor (beta chain) was identified in a study of T cell responses to AZD1222 COVID-19 vaccine. For the study at large: Pooled in the analysis were second doses at about 4 or about 12 weeks. Broader study findings: Distributed over spike, vaccine-associated CD4 TCRs predominated at 160-218 and 743-854. Only five or six AZD1222 recipients were seropositive at baseline.

Note on this clone: What it binds is unknown.

Assay used: immunoSEQ multiplex PCR; TCRdb lists only in-frame clones, some missing. The table records 150,000 or so clones, roughly nine tenths of them present only once. Germline V lookup: CDR1 SGHKS, CDR2 YYEKEE (reference sequence). The CDR3 length is 14 residues. Trimming removed 4 bases at V and 3 bases at J, with 14 bases between. The gene calls are TRBV5-5 and TRBJ2-7, with D possibly TRBD1 on 6 matching bases. The sequence was obtained from an adult in good health. Sequenced material: peripheral blood, taken on day 0 of AZD1222 vaccination. The CDR3 is CASSPRQGSYEQYF. CDR3 nucleotides: TGTGCCAGCAGCCCCCGCCAGGGGAGCTACGAGCAGTACTTC.